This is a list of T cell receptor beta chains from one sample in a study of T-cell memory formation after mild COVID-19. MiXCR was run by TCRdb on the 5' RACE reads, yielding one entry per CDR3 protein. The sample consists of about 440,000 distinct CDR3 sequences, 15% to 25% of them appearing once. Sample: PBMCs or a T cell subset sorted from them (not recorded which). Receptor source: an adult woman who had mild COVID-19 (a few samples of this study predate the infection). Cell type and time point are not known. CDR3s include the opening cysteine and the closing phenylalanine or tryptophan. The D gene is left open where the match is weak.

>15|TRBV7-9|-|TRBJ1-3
CASSSGPKSGNTIYF
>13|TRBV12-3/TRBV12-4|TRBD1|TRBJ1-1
CASTLTGGTEAFF
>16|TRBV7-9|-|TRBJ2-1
CASSLVLGASYNEQFF
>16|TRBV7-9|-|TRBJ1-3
CASSPAPEEDGNTIYF
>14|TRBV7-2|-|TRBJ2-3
CASSLALRTRSQYF
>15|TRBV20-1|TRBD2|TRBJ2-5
CSARDERGGTETQYF
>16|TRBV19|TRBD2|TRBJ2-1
CASSRLAGSQRNEQFF
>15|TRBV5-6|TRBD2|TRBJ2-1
CASSLGSGRYNEQFF
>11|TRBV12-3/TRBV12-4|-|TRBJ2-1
CASSLDWVQFF
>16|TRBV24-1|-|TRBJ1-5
CATSDYTVPSNQPQHF
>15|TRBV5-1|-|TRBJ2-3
CASSLGGVRTDTQYF